This TCR beta chain was recovered during a study of T cells expressing NK-cell markers. With the 5' RACE reads reprocessed, TCRdb shows one record per CDR3 protein and no DNA. The sample table includes approximately 440,000 distinct CDR3 sequences. Specimen: blood T cells: a sorted CD56 or NKG2C T cell subset, CD4+ or CD8+ T cells, or bulk PBMC T cells (not recorded which). This receptor was obtained from a woman aged 50 to 60 in good health.

CDR3 protein: CASRGSATYEQYF. This chain links TRBV28 with TRBJ2-7. This CDR3 region has 13 residues. Germline-derived CDR1 and CDR2 are MDHEN and SYDVKM.